Sequencing of this TCR beta chain was carried out in a study of low-dose radiotherapy and immunotherapy resistance in tumors. Turning to the study itself: A total of 6.5 Gy was given to Cohort 1 as 0.5 Gy per fraction every 2 weeks.

V lost 3 bases, J lost 4 bases, and 7 bases stayed unmatched. From germline, CDR1 is SGHRS and CDR2 YFSETQ. There are 15 residues in the CDR3. Patients with advanced, tumor-infiltrating lymphocyte-negative solid tumors were eligible. Priming of first-strand cDNA relied on TRAV- and TRBV-specific primers (covering alpha and beta chains). Over roughly 19 PCR cycles, TCRs were amplified from a constant-region primer and V-primer adapter. TCRdb called the reads again in MiXCR, with one record for every CDR3 protein. Among roughly 11,000 distinct CDR3 sequences listed, 65% were seen once. The sample holds a few counts of this clonotype.

The rearrangement uses TRBV5-1 and TRBJ1-1; 9 bases match TRBD1. This clonotype originated in a human donor with advanced metastatic prostate, ovarian, gallbladder or colorectal cancer (not recorded which). This table probably holds off-target reads from a library built for another chain. The CDR3 reads CASSSGTGPATEAFF. Written as DNA, the CDR3 is TGCGCCAGCAGCTCTGGGACAGGGCCGGCCACTGAAGCTTTCTTT.